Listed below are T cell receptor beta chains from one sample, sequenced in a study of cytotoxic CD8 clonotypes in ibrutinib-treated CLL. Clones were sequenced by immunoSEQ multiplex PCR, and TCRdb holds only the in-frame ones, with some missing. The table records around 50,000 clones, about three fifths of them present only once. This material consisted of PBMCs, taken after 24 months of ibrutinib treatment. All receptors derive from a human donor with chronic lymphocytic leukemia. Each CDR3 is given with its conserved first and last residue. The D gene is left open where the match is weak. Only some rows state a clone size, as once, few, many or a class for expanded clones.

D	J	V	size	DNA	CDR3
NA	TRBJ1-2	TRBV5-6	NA	TGTGCCAGCAGCTTGGTCGGGTCAGACAGCTATGGCTACACCTTC	CASSLVGSDSYGYTF
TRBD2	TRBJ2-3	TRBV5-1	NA	TGCGCCAGCAGCTCCTCGGCTAGCGGGCATAGCACAGATACGCAGTATTTT	CASSSSASGHSTDTQYF
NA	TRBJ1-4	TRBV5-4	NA	TGTGCCAGCAGCTTGGGGGGCTCAACTAATGAAAAACTGTTTTTT	CASSLGGSTNEKLFF
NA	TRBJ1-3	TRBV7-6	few	TGTGCCAGCAGCTTAAGCGCCAGCTCCTCTGGAAACACCATATATTTT	CASSLSASSSGNTIYF
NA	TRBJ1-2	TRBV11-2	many	TGTGCCAGCAGCTTAGAACGGGACCAATCCTTC	CASSLERDQSF
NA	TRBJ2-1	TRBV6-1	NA	TGTGCCAGCAGTCAGGACCGGAGCTCCTACAATGAGCAGTTCTTC	CASSQDRSSYNEQFF
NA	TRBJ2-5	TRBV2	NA	TGTGCCAGCACCCGGTCCCGGGACTTTCAAGAGACCCAGTACTTC	CASTRSRDFQETQYF
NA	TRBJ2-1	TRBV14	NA	TGTGCCAGCAGCCAGGGAGTAGCTAGCTACAATGAGCAGTTCTTC	CASSQGVASYNEQFF
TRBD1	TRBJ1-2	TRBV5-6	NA	TGTGCCAGCAGCCCCGGACAGGGGGCCAACTATGGCTACACCTTC	CASSPGQGANYGYTF
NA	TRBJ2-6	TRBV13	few	TGTGCCAGCAGCCCGCGGCTGGGGGCCAACGTCCTGACTTTC	CASSPRLGANVLTF
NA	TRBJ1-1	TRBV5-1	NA	TGCGCCACCCGGCAGGGGTCTGTCATGAACACTGAAGCTTTCTTT	CATRQGSVMNTEAFF
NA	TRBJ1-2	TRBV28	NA	TGTGCCAGCAGCGCGACAGCTCGCGGCTACACCTTC	CASSATARGYTF
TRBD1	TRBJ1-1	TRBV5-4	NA	TGTGCCAGCAGCTTGGACAGGGGAAGCACTAAAGCTTTCTTT	CASSLDRGSTKAFF
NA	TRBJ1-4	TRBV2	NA	TGTGCCAGCAGTCCCAAACGGGGGGAAAAACTGTTTTTT	CASSPKRGEKLFF
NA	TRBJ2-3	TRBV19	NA	TGTGCCAGTAGTATAGACGGCGCCAGGCCGGATACGCAGTATTTT	CASSIDGARPDTQYF
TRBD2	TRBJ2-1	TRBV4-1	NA	TGTGCCAGCAGCCAACATAGCGGGGGGCCCTTCAATGAGCAGTTCTTC	CASSQHSGGPFNEQFF
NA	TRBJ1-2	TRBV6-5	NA	TGTGCCAGCAGTTATGAGAGGATCACTAACTATGGCTACACCTTC	CASSYERITNYGYTF
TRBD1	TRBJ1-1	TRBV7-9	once	TGTGCCAGCAGCTTACCGACAGGGATGAACACTGAAGCTTTCTTT	CASSLPTGMNTEAFF
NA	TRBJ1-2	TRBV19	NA	TGTGCCAGTAGCCCAGGCACGGAACGCAACTATGGCTACACCTTC	CASSPGTERNYGYTF
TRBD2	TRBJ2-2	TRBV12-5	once	TGTGCTAGTGCGCCGCTCGACTCCCGGGAGGCGAACACCGGGGAGCTGTTTTTT	CASAPLDSREANTGELFF